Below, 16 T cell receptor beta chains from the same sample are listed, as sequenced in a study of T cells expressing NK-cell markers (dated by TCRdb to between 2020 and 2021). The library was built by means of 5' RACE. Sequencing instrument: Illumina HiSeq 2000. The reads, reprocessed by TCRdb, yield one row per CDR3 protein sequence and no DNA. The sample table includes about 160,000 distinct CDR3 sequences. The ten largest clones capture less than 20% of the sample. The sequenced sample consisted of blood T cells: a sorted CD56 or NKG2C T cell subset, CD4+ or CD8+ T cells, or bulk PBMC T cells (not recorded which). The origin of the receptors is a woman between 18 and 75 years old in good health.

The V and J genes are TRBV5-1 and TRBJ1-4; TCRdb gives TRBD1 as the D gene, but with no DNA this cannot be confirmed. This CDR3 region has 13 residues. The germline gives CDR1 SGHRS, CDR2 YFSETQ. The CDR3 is CASSRDGNEKLFF.

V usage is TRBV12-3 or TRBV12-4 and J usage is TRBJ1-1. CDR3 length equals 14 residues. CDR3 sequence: CASRGTAYDTEAFF.

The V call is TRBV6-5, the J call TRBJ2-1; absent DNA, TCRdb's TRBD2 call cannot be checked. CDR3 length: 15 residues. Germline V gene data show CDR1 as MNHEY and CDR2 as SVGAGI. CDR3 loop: CASSYSGPYYNEQFF.

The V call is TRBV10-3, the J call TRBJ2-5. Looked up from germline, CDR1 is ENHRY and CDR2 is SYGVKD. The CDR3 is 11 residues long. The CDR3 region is CAISDGQTQYF.

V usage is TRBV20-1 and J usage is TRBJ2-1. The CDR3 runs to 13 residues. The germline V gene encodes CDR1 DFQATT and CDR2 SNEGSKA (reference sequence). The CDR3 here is CSARDWVVNEQFF.

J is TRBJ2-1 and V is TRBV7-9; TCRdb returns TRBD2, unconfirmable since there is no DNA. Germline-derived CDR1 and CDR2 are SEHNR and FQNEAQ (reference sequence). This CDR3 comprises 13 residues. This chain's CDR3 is CASSPPGFDEQFF.

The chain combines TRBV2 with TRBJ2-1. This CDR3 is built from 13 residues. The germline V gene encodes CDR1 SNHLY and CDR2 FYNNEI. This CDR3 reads CATGLSSYNEQFF.

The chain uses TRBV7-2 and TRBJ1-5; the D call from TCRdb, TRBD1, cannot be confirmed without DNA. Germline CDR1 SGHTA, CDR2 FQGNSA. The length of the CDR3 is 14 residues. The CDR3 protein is CASSAGGFSQPQHF. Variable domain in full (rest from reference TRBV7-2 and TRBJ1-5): GAGVSQSPSNKVTEKGKDVELRCDPISGHTALYWYRQSLGQGLEFLIYFQGNSAPDKSGLPSDRFSAERTGGSVSTLTIQRTQQEDSAVYLCASSAGGFSQPQHFGDGTRLSIL.

The CDR3 here is CASSYRRDLSYNEQFF. The V gene is TRBV6-5, the J gene TRBJ2-1; TCRdb designates TRBD2, a call that cannot be tested without DNA. This CDR3 has 16 amino acids. Germline V CDR1 and CDR2: MNHEY, SVGAGI.

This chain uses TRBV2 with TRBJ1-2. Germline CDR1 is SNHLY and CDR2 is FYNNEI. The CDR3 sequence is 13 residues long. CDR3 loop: CASRKGFSDGYTF. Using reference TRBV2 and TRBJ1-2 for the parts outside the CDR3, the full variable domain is EPEVTQTPSHQVTQMGQEVILRCVPISNHLYFYWYRQILGQKVEFLVSFYNNEISEKSEIFDDQFSVERPDGSNFTLKIRSTKLEDSAMYFCASRKGFSDGYTFGSGTRLTVV.

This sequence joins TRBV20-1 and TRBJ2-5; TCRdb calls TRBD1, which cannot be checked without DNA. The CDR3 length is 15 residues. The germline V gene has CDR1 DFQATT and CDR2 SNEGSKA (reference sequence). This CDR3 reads CSALPGQGYLETQYF.

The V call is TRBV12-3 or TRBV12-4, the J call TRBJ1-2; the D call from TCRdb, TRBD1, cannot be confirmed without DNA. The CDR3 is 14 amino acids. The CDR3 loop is CASLGEQGIGGYTF.

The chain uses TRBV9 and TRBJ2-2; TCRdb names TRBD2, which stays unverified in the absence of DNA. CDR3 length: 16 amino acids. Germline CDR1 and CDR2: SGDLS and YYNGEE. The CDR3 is CASSVTSGGGTGELFF.

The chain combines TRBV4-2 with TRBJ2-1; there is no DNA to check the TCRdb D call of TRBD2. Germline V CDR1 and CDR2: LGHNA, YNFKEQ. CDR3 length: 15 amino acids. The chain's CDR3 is CASSQGTSRYNEQFF.

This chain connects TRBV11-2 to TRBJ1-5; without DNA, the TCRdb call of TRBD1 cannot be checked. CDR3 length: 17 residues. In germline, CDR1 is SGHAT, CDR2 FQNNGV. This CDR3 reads CASSRQSRTGGSQPQHF.

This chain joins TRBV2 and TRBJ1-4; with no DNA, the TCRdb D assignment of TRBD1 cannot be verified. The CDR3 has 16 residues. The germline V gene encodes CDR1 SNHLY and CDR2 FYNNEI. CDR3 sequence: CASSESSGGVNEKLFF.